The sequence of this TCR beta chain was determined in a study of blood T cell repertoires in COVID-19 (dated by TCRdb to 2018 to 2021). Notes on the research overall: The collaborator samples originated in the United States, Italy and Spain and spanned the acute and convalescent phases of COVID-19. Subjects who had been exposed to COVID-19, were actively infected with it, or had recovered from it provided the deeply sampled blood TCRbeta repertoires that made up the dataset. Where available, HLA class I and class II types were taken from metadata supplied by the sample provider and were not determined by assay-based typing. Sample metadata almost always included a de-identified subject ID, COVID-19 status, age in years and sex. The repertoires were made available in a free public database intended to serve as a resource for research on the immune response to SARS-CoV-2. The samples were drawn from the first 160 participants of the ongoing ImmuneRACE study and from over a thousand subjects provided by 6 global collaborators. The prospective study material was composed of cDNA or gDNA derived from T cells, B-cell-depleted T cells, or PBMCs. Overall results and qualifications from the work: The quantity of clinical and demographic metadata differed by source and by participant and was supplied without curation.

TCRbeta CDR3 regions were amplified from genomic DNA using the immunoSEQ Assay, a bias-controlled multiplex PCR. As for the original processing: The number of nucleated cells in each sample was estimated by amplification of reference gene primers within the assay. To quantify the absolute abundance of each unique TCRbeta CDR3 rearrangement, sequence reads were collapsed and filtered. For each sample, productive Simpson clonality was calculated as the square root of Simpson's diversity index across productive rearrangements. Sourced from immuneACCESS, this table was stored by TCRdb with only in-frame sequences that have V and J called. A share of the clones is absent; for the studies checked, an unresolved V gene accounts for under half, and the remainder has no known explanation. V, J and clone size are those of that table, while D and trimming were read from the DNA. In this sample the table shows roughly 340,000 clones, around 91% of which occur a single time. The ten largest clones represent 0.95% to 1.1% of the sample.

As regards this clone: This receptor's antigen is unknown. No per-base quality is available; no much larger clone lies one base away.

In the prospective study, participants were roughly 18 to 89 years old, resided in approximately 25 geographic areas of the United States, and were enrolled through a virtual design. In the prospective study, cohorts were assigned on the basis of participant-reported clinical history obtained from a screening survey and a study questionnaire. ImmuneRACE Cohort 3 recovered participants were defined by two consecutive negative NP/OP PCR tests, healthcare professional clearance, or symptom resolution. In the prospective study, mobile phlebotomists collected whole blood, serum and a nasopharyngeal or oropharyngeal swab from each participant. Participants in the prospective study had the option to provide additional blood draws and questionnaires over a roughly two-month period. Before DNA extraction, blood samples from the prospective study were shipped at room temperature or frozen. The CDR3 holds 14 amino acids from the cysteine to the phenylalanine. Only the CDR3 portion is preserved as DNA: 42 bases, with reading frame beginning at the first base. Trimmed from V: 2 bases; trimmed from J: 5 bases; junction bases lacking a gene match: 3. CDR1 is given as KGHSH and CDR2 as LQKENI, both from the germline V gene.

Sequenced sample: PBMCs or T cells enriched from blood (not recorded which). The receptor's source is a man aged 18 to 29 who had recovered from COVID-19. The V gene is TRBV18 and the J gene is TRBJ2-5; 9 middle bases align to TRBD2. The DNA sequence reads TGTGCCAGCTCACCAGGGACTAGCTTTGAGACCCAGTACTTC. Protein translation: CASSPGTSFETQYF.